One sample yielded the 18 T cell receptor beta chains listed below, sequenced in a study of CD8 T cells in ankylosing spondylitis. General study results and limits: A TCR beta motif of under 10 highly homologous variants appeared characteristic of ankylosing spondylitis blood.

Antigens of these TCRs are unknown. From the 5' RACE reads, TCRdb called clonotypes with MiXCR, one entry per CDR3 protein. The sample has 750,000 to 850,000 distinct CDR3 sequences, about 11% seen once; the top ten hold just over 0.5%. Sequencing was done on a sample of blood, either unsorted or a sorted T cell fraction (not recorded which). Receptor source: a male donor with ankylosing spondylitis.

J is TRBJ2-7 and V is TRBV6-5, with D perhaps matching TRBD2 (5 bases). The CDR3 sequence is 14 residues long. Germline values: CDR1 MNHEY, CDR2 SVGAGI. Trimming took 3 bases from V and 2 from J, leaving 11 bases between them. CDR3: CASSYREGAYEQYF. CDR3 DNA sequence: TGTGCCAGCAGTTATCGGGAAGGTGCCTACGAGCAGTACTTC.

This clonotype was seen a few times. Here the CDR3 DNA reads TGTGCCAGCAGCCAAGAGAGGTTCGGGGCCAACACAGATACGCAGTATTTT. Translation gives CASSQERFGANTDTQYF. J is TRBJ2-3 and V is TRBV4-2; D might be TRBD1 or TRBD2, each matching 5 bases. In germline, CDR1 is LGHNA, CDR2 YNFKEQ. Trimming cost V 0 bases and J 2 bases, with 15 bases left between them. This CDR3 is built from 17 residues.

This clonotype was observed at least ten times. The chain joins TRBV7-8 to TRBJ2-2; maybe TRBD2 (6 bases). The V end lost 3 bases, the J end lost 0 bases, and 11 bases lay between the germline ends. The CDR3 runs 16 residues. Germline CDR1 SGHVS, CDR2 FQNEAQ. CDR3 residues: CASSLGRPPNTGELFF. In DNA, the CDR3 is TGTGCCAGCAGCTTGGGGAGGCCCCCGAACACCGGGGAGCTGTTTTTT. Together with reference TRBV7-8 and TRBJ2-2, the CDR3 gives the full variable domain: GAGVSQSPRYKVAKRGQDVALRCDPISGHVSLFWYQQALGQGPEFLTYFQNEAQLDKSGLPSDRFFAERPEGSVSTLKIQRTQQEDSAVYLCASSLGRPPNTGELFFGEGSRLTVL.

The chain employs TRBV5-1 and TRBJ2-1, with 12 nucleotides matching TRBD2. CDR3 length: 16 amino acids. Looked up from germline, CDR1 is SGHRS and CDR2 is YFSETQ. The junction had 2 bases not matched to a gene; V was cut back by 1 base and J by 3 bases. Here the CDR3 DNA reads TGCGCCAGCAGCTTGTTGACTAGCGGGGGCTACAATGAGCAGTTCTTC. Amino acid sequence: CASSLLTSGGYNEQFF.

V is TRBV20-1 and J is TRBJ2-7; 16 nucleotides align to TRBD2. The trim removed 5 bases at V and 2 bases at J, leaving 6 bases unmatched. The CDR3 extends over 16 amino acids. CDR1 DFQATT and CDR2 SNEGSKA come from the germline V gene (reference sequence). The CDR3 sequence: CSASGTSGRAPYEQYF. In DNA form, the CDR3 reads TGCAGTGCTTCCGGGACTAGCGGGAGGGCCCCCTACGAGCAGTACTTC.

This clonotype was observed at least ten times. The CDR3 DNA follows: TGCGCCAGCAGCTTGGGGACTCAAAATGAGCAGTTCTTC. As protein: CASSLGTQNEQFF. This chain joins TRBV5-1 and TRBJ2-1; possible D gene TRBD2, 5 bases. Looked up from germline, CDR1 is SGHRS and CDR2 is YFSETQ. V lost 0 bases to trimming and J lost 7 bases, with 8 bases between them. The CDR3 covers 13 residues.

This clonotype was counted many times. The rearrangement uses TRBV29-1 and TRBJ2-1, with 11 bases aligning to TRBD2. The CDR3 is made up of 14 amino acids. V lost 4 bases to trimming and J lost 12 bases; unmatched junction nucleotides: 11. CDR1 is SQVTM and CDR2 is ANQGSEA in the germline V gene. CDR3 in DNA: TGCAGCGTTGGCCTAGCGGGAGGCCAGGCCCGGCAGTTCTTC. Protein sequence: CSVGLAGGQARQFF.

In its sample, this clonotype was seen a few times. The chain is built from TRBV6-2 or TRBV6-3 and TRBJ2-2; tentative D call: TRBD1 (5 bases). This CDR3 has 14 residues. Per germline, CDR1 MNHEY and CDR2 SVGEGT. Deletions cut 7 bases from V and 8 bases from J, with 17 bases between. The CDR3: CASTYRQGSGELFF. CDR3 bases: TGTGCCAGCACCTACCGGCAGGGATCAGGGGAGCTGTTTTTT.

This sequence joins TRBV20-1 and TRBJ1-2; D is ambiguous. CDR1 is DFQATT, CDR2 SNEGSKA, per germline (reference sequence). V was trimmed by 6 bases and J by 11 bases, leaving 16 bases between them. This CDR3 comprises 11 residues. The CDR3 bases are TGCAGTGCAGCGGGTATTTTTGGTTACACCTTC. Its protein is CSAAGIFGYTF.

The sample holds a few counts of this clonotype. The chain combines TRBV5-8 with TRBJ2-2, with a possible D match to TRBD2 (5 bases). Trimming pared 0 bases from V and 1 base from J, leaving 10 bases between. Germline CDR1 and CDR2: SGHTS and YDEGEE. The CDR3 spans 16 residues. CDR3 region: CASSLGASWNTGELFF. DNA of the CDR3: TGTGCCAGCAGCTTGGGCGCTAGCTGGAACACCGGGGAGCTGTTTTTT.

This clonotype was detected only once. The chain combines TRBV5-4 with TRBJ2-2, with D unresolved. CDR3 size: 15 residues. Germline assignment: CDR1 SGHNT and CDR2 YYREEE (reference sequence). Trimming removed 9 bases from V and 0 bases from J, with 15 bases in between. The chain's CDR3 is CAMQLRRSNTGELFF. The CDR3 coding sequence is TGTGCCATGCAGCTTAGACGCTCGAACACCGGGGAGCTGTTTTTT.

The chain has TRBV5-1 and TRBJ2-1; 9 bases agree with TRBD1. The germline CDR1 and CDR2 sequences are SGHRS and YFSETQ. V was pared by 0 bases and J by 6 bases, with 10 bases of the junction left unmatched. The CDR3 has 17 residues. CDR3 DNA sequence: TGCGCCAGCAGCTTGGACGGGACAGGGATTCTCAGCAATGAGCAGTTCTTC. Residues: CASSLDGTGILSNEQFF.

This clonotype was seen only a few times. The gene calls are TRBV29-1 and TRBJ2-5; 7 bases agree with TRBD2. CDR1 and CDR2 from the germline V gene are SQVTM and ANQGSEA. Trimming at V came to 3 bases and at J to 4 bases, leaving 5 bases not matched to a gene. This CDR3 is built from 13 residues. In nucleotides, the CDR3 is TGCAGCGTTGATATTGGGGGGGGAGAGACCCAGTACTTC. Encoded protein: CSVDIGGGETQYF.

This clonotype was observed many times. The chain couples TRBV20-1 to TRBJ2-3, with 8 bases matching TRBD2. Germline-derived CDR1 and CDR2 are DFQATT and SNEGSKA (reference sequence). The CDR3 is 17 amino acids. After removal of 5 bases from V and 2 bases from J, the junction contained 15 bases not matched to a gene. CDR3 region: CSAQGMAGLVNTDTQYF. The CDR3 bases are TGCAGTGCTCAGGGGATGGCGGGACTAGTCAACACAGATACGCAGTATTTT.

The chain has TRBV20-1 and TRBJ2-1; 10 positions match TRBD2. With 5 bases clipped from V and 4 bases from J, the junction kept 14 bases outside the gene matches. Germline V gene lookup returns CDR1 DFQATT and CDR2 SNEGSKA (reference sequence). CDR3 length: 17 residues. CDR3 amino acids: CSAAYSYQREGYNEQFF. CDR3 coding DNA: TGCAGTGCTGCCTACTCATATCAGCGGGAGGGATACAATGAGCAGTTCTTC.

The V gene is TRBV6-1, the J gene TRBJ2-7; the match to TRBD2 covers 7 bases. V shed 6 bases, J shed 9 bases, and the junction held 17 bases outside the gene matches. This CDR3 is 15 amino acids long. The germline V gene encodes CDR1 MNHNS and CDR2 SASEGT. CDR3 bases: TGTGCCAGCAGCCTGAGCGGGACCCTCACCTATGGGCAGTACTTC. Residues: CASSLSGTLTYGQYF.

The chain recombines TRBV27 with TRBJ2-3; weak D call: TRBD2 (6 bases). Germline lookup yields CDR1 MNHEY and CDR2 SMNVEV (reference sequence). The germline V and J ends were trimmed by 5 bases and 3 bases, with 27 bases remaining between them. The CDR3 extends over 19 amino acids. This CDR3 is CASSPFAGGRTEGTDTQYF. The CDR3 DNA follows: TGTGCCAGCAGTCCCTTCGCCGGGGGACGGACGGAGGGGACAGATACGCAGTATTTT.

This clonotype came up many times. The V gene is TRBV7-8, the J gene TRBJ2-7; D possibly matches TRBD1 or TRBD2 (5 bases each). There are 13 residues in the CDR3. The germline V gene has CDR1 SGHVS and CDR2 FQNEAQ. Trimming left V 5 bases short and J 2 bases short, with 10 bases between. The CDR3 is CASSSQGPYEQYF. As DNA, the CDR3 is TGTGCCAGCAGCAGTCAGGGACCCTACGAGCAGTACTTC.